This T cell receptor (beta chain) was sequenced during a study of blood T cell repertoires in COVID-19. About the research overall: The United States, Italy and Spain were the sources of the acute and convalescent COVID-19 samples. Nucleic acid was either cDNA or gDNA, and it came from T cells, B-cell-depleted T cells, or PBMCs.

Source study methods: Reference gene primers were amplified, and this amplification served to estimate nucleated cell counts. Profiling relied on immunoSEQ multiplex PCR, and the TCRdb table lists in-frame clones only, not all of them. V, J and clone size are those of that table, while D and trimming were read from the DNA. The table lists about 130,000 clones, 80% to 85% of them singletons. The CDR3 length is 14 residues. The germline V gene has CDR1 LNHDA and CDR2 SQIVND (reference sequence). V was shortened by 6 bases and J by 4 bases, with 15 bases between the two germline ends. The chain combines TRBV19 with TRBJ1-2, with D uncertain. Sequenced sample: peripheral blood. This clonotype was obtained from a woman between 25 and 40 years old who had recovered from COVID-19. CDR3 sequence (DNA): TGTGCCAGTAGAACAACCGACGGGGTCTATGGCTACACCTTC. This gives the protein CASRTTDGVYGYTF.